Detailed here is one TCR beta chain. Its target is unknown. Trimming took 8 bases from V and 6 from J, leaving 12 bases between them. This CDR3 is 11 amino acids long. Clones were sequenced by immunoSEQ multiplex PCR, and TCRdb holds only the in-frame ones, with some missing. The sample records around 130,000 clones, roughly nine tenths being singletons. The source of the sample is a study of T cell responses to AZD1222 COVID-19 vaccine. Study conclusions and caveats: The donor group comprised mostly white British people and more females; the analysis possibly underestimated clonal diversity.

The sample was peripheral blood, taken on day 0 of AZD1222 vaccination. The rearrangement uses TRBV5-3 and TRBJ2-7; D may be TRBD2 (5 bases). TRBV5-3 is an ORF, and what it does is uncertain. This receptor was identified in an adult in good health. CDR3 DNA sequence: TGTGCCAGGCGTGCGGGTCTCGAGCAGTACTTC. It encodes CARRAGLEQYF.